The 3 T cell receptor beta chains in this list originate from one sample, sequenced in a study of cytomegalovirus exposure and HLA in healthy donors. Both 60 Vbeta primers and 13 Jbeta primers went into the PCR. Clones were read by immunoSEQ multiplex PCR, and TCRdb kept only the in-frame ones, dropping some. The table has around 78,000 clones, about 60% seen once. Sequencing input: PBMCs. The receptors here all came from a man younger than 45 in good health and CMV-seropositive.

The chain employs TRBV6-1 and TRBJ2-7; D is possibly TRBD2 (5 bases). V was pared by 8 bases and J by 4 bases, with 6 bases between. CDR3 length: 10 residues. The V gene's germline CDR1 is MNHNS and CDR2 SASEGT. CDR3 sequence (DNA): TGTGCCAGCTGGGAGTACGAGCAGTACTTC. Protein: CASWEYEQYF.

For the CDR3, the DNA is TGTGCCAGCTCAACCTCGCCCGGGACAGACACAGATACGCAGTATTTT. It specifies CASSTSPGTDTDTQYF. The genes are TRBV18 and TRBJ2-3, with TRBD1 identical over 7 bases. The V and J ends lost 5 bases and 2 bases, in that order; junction bases with no gene match: 10. Germline V CDR1 and CDR2: KGHSH, LQKENI. The CDR3 has 16 amino acids.

This chain uses TRBV7-6 with TRBJ2-3; D not certain. Germline CDR1 and CDR2: SGHVS and FNYEAQ. V gave up 5 bases and J gave up 0 bases, with 12 bases separating them. This CDR3 is built from 15 residues. The CDR3 bases are TGTGCCAGCAGCCCCGGGTTTGCTAGCACAGATACGCAGTATTTT. This gives the protein CASSPGFASTDTQYF.